These T cell receptor beta chains were read from a single sample in a study of CD8 T cells in Susac syndrome. TCRdb independently ran MiXCR on the immunoSEQ multiplex PCR reads; one entry per CDR3 protein. The repertoire holds 100,000 to 150,000 distinct CDR3 sequences, with approximately 96% as singletons. Sequenced material: CD8+ T cells from PBMCs. Receptors were obtained from a human donor with Susac syndrome. Both conserved end residues are part of each CDR3. Each record gives: D gene, V gene, clone size, J gene, CDR3 DNA, CDR3 protein. D genes are given only for firm matches. Rows give clone size only sometimes, using once, few, many, or a class for an expanded clone.

NA	TRBV14	NA	TRBJ2-1	TGTGCCAGCAGCCAAGTGGGGTTCGGGGAAAATGAGCAGTTCTTC	CASSQVGFGENEQFF
NA	TRBV7-2	NA	TRBJ2-1	TGTGCCAGCAGCTTAGTTAAGGTGGCTGAGCAGTTCTTC	CASSLVKVAEQFF
NA	TRBV10-3	once	TRBJ2-5	TGTGCCATCAGTGAGTCGAGGGGGGGCCGCTTCCCCGGGACCCAGTACTTC	CAISESRGGRFPGTQYF
NA	TRBV4-1	NA	TRBJ1-1	TGCGCCAGCAGCCCTGCGACCGGGGGTGAAGCTTTCTTT	CASSPATGGEAFF
NA	TRBV7-2	NA	TRBJ1-5	TGTGCCAGCAGCCCTCGTGGGGGGACCTACAATCAGCCCCAGCATTTT	CASSPRGGTYNQPQHF
NA	TRBV27	NA	TRBJ1-1	TGTGCCAGTAAAAACAGGGCTATGAACACTGAAGCTTTCTTT	CASKNRAMNTEAFF
NA	TRBV9	NA	TRBJ2-1	TGTGCCAGCAGCGACCCGGGATCACCATACAATGAGCAGTTCTTC	CASSDPGSPYNEQFF
TRBD2	TRBV9	NA	TRBJ2-5	TGTGCCAGCAGCGGCGGGAGGGCCGTAGAGACCCAGTACTTC	CASSGGRAVETQYF
NA	TRBV6-6	NA	TRBJ1-2	TGTGCCAGCAGTCAGGCGTCCACGGGCTATGGCTACACCTTC	CASSQASTGYGYTF
NA	TRBV5-8	NA	TRBJ2-7	TGTGCCAGCAGCTTGAGACAGCAGTACTTC	CASSLRQQYF
TRBD1	TRBV7-4	NA	TRBJ2-7	TGTGCCACCCAAACCGGACAGGGATTCAGGCACGAGCAGTACTTC	CATQTGQGFRHEQYF
TRBD1	TRBV5-6	NA	TRBJ2-1	TGTGCCAGCAGCTTGGCCGACAGGGGGCCCGAAAGCTCCTACAATGAGCAGTTCTTC	CASSLADRGPESSYNEQFF
NA	TRBV30	NA	TRBJ2-1	TGTGCCTGGAACGAACTAACCCCAAATGAGCAGTTCTTC	CAWNELTPNEQFF
NA	TRBV27	NA	TRBJ1-5	TGTGCCAGCAGTTCGGACGGTAGCAATCAGCCCCAGCATTTT	CASSSDGSNQPQHF
NA	TRBV4-1	NA	TRBJ2-7	TGCGCCAGCAGCCAAGGGTACTCCCTGAGCTACGAGCAGTACTTC	CASSQGYSLSYEQYF
NA	TRBV7-2	NA	TRBJ1-1	TGTGCCAGCAGCTTTGGTCGCTTGAACACTGAAGCTTTCTTT	CASSFGRLNTEAFF
NA	TRBV12-3/TRBV12-4	NA	TRBJ2-6	TGTGCCAGCCAGACTGGGGCCAACGTCCTGACTTTC	CASQTGANVLTF
NA	TRBV29-1	NA	TRBJ2-7	TGCAGCGTTGAATCCCAGACAGATTCTTACGAGCAGTACTTC	CSVESQTDSYEQYF
TRBD1	TRBV20-1	NA	TRBJ1-5	TGCAGTGCTAGAGATCCCAGGGGGCTAACCCAGCATTTT	CSARDPRGLTQHF
NA	TRBV20-1	NA	TRBJ2-5	TGCAGTGCTAGAGACTCAGGGGACTCCAGAGAGACCCAGTACTTC	CSARDSGDSRETQYF
NA	TRBV28	few	TRBJ2-3	TGTGCCAGCAGTAGTGGGGCAGATACGCAGTATTTT	CASSSGADTQYF
NA	TRBV9	NA	TRBJ2-2	TGTGCCAGCAGCCCGACCAGACTCGTGGCAGGGGAGCTGTTTTTT	CASSPTRLVAGELFF
NA	TRBV5-1	NA	TRBJ2-7	TGCGCCAGCAGCTTGTTTAGGGGATCCCACGAGCAGTACTTC	CASSLFRGSHEQYF
TRBD1	TRBV7-9	NA	TRBJ2-7	TGTGCCAGCAGCACGGCCAGGGACAGGGGGTCCTACGAGCAGTACTTC	CASSTARDRGSYEQYF
NA	TRBV7-8	NA	TRBJ2-1	TGTGCCAGCAGCTTCCCGGGACCCCTTTTCGAGCAGTTCTTC	CASSFPGPLFEQFF
NA	TRBV20-1	NA	TRBJ1-2	TGCAGTGCTAGAGATCGGGGAGTTGGGACCCCACCTTATGGCTACACCTTC	CSARDRGVGTPPYGYTF
TRBD2	TRBV15	NA	TRBJ2-5	TGTGCCACCAGCACTTCTAGCGGGAGGCTCCAAGAGACCCAGTACTTC	CATSTSSGRLQETQYF
TRBD2	TRBV5-4	NA	TRBJ2-1	TGTGCCAGCAGCTTGGGTAGCGGGAGTGTCAATGAGCAGTTCTTC	CASSLGSGSVNEQFF
NA	TRBV25-1	once	TRBJ2-3	TGTGCCAGCAGTGAATTAAAGGCGGGGGCCCCCACAGATACGCAGTATTTT	CASSELKAGAPTDTQYF
NA	TRBV27	NA	TRBJ2-5	TGTGCCAGTTCTCGGGCCAGGGAAGAGACCCAGTACTTC	CASSRAREETQYF
NA	TRBV6-5	NA	TRBJ1-5	TGTGCCAGCAGTTACGGCGCCAGCAATCAGCCCCAGCATTTT	CASSYGASNQPQHF
NA	TRBV2	NA	TRBJ2-3	TGTGCCCGGTCGGACGATCCTAGCACAGATACGCAGTATTTT	CARSDDPSTDTQYF
NA	TRBV5-4	NA	TRBJ2-7	TGTGCCAGCAGCCTGGGAGGGGGCGGCGAGCAGTACTTC	CASSLGGGGEQYF
NA	TRBV6-1	once	TRBJ1-5	TGTGCCAGCAGAACAGTCGATAGCAATCAGCCCCAGCATTTT	CASRTVDSNQPQHF
NA	TRBV12-3/TRBV12-4	NA	TRBJ2-7	TGTGCCAGCAGTCCAGGGACTGTTTCCTACGAGCAGTACTTC	CASSPGTVSYEQYF
TRBD1	TRBV5-6	NA	TRBJ2-7	TGTGCCAGCAGCTACGGGACAGGCAACGCGCAGCAGTACTTC	CASSYGTGNAQQYF
NA	TRBV12-3/TRBV12-4	NA	TRBJ2-3	TGTGCCAGCAGTTCTCTAGGTCCTCGGGATACGCAGTATTTT	CASSSLGPRDTQYF
NA	TRBV2	NA	TRBJ2-2	TGTGCCAGCAGTGAACCTAGTTACACCGGGGAGCTGTTTTTT	CASSEPSYTGELFF
TRBD1	TRBV12-3/TRBV12-4	NA	TRBJ1-2	TGTGCCAGCAGAGAAGGACAGGCTGGCTACACCTTC	CASREGQAGYTF
TRBD2	TRBV20-1	NA	TRBJ2-1	TGCAGTGCTCAGGGGACTAGCGGGTTCAGTTCCTCCTACAATGAGCAGTTCTTC	CSAQGTSGFSSSYNEQFF
NA	TRBV27	NA	TRBJ2-7	TGTGCCACCATGGACAGAACCACCTACGAGCAGTACTTC	CATMDRTTYEQYF
NA	TRBV10-3	few	TRBJ2-5	TGTGCCAACTTCGGGCGCCGCGTCCAAGAGACCCAGTACTTC	CANFGRRVQETQYF
NA	TRBV12-3/TRBV12-4	NA	TRBJ2-7	TGTGCCAGCAGTTGGGGGACGTCAGCCTACGAGCAGTACTTC	CASSWGTSAYEQYF
NA	TRBV5-6	NA	TRBJ1-2	TGTGCCAGCACGTGGGACCCGTCCAACTATGGCTACACCTTC	CASTWDPSNYGYTF
NA	TRBV6-5	NA	TRBJ2-7	TGTGCCAGCAGTTACTCGGCAGGGCGCCGAACGTACGAGCAGTACTTC	CASSYSAGRRTYEQYF
NA	TRBV20-1	NA	TRBJ1-6	TGCAGTGCTAGAGTCGGGGGGGAATTCACACCCCTCCACTTT	CSARVGGEFTPLHF
NA	TRBV12-3/TRBV12-4	NA	TRBJ2-5	TGTGCCAGCACAATCCAGGGACTCACAGAGACCCAGTACTTC	CASTIQGLTETQYF
TRBD1	TRBV4-2	NA	TRBJ2-7	TGTGCCAGCAGCCAAGAGGGACAGGGGGAATACGAGCAGTACTTC	CASSQEGQGEYEQYF
NA	TRBV7-9	NA	TRBJ1-4	TGTGCCAGCAGCGGCGCTTGGTCTGAAAAACTGTTTTTT	CASSGAWSEKLFF
NA	TRBV20-1	NA	TRBJ2-1	TGCAGTGCACCACTTGGCGCCTGGGTCGGGCAGTTCTTC	CSAPLGAWVGQFF
TRBD2	TRBV30	NA	TRBJ2-5	TGTGCCTGGAGTCCGACTAGCGGGGGGGAGACCCAGTACTTC	CAWSPTSGGETQYF
NA	TRBV20-1	NA	TRBJ2-1	TGCAGTGCCCCACCCGGGACACTCGGGAATGAGCAGTTCTTC	CSAPPGTLGNEQFF
TRBD2	TRBV19	NA	TRBJ2-1	TGTGCCAGTAGTCCCAACCTGGGAGCGGGGCCCTACAATGAGCAGTTCTTC	CASSPNLGAGPYNEQFF
NA	TRBV7-9	NA	TRBJ1-1	TGTGCCAGCAGCTTAGGAGAGGGGTTGATCGCTGAAGCTTTCTTT	CASSLGEGLIAEAFF